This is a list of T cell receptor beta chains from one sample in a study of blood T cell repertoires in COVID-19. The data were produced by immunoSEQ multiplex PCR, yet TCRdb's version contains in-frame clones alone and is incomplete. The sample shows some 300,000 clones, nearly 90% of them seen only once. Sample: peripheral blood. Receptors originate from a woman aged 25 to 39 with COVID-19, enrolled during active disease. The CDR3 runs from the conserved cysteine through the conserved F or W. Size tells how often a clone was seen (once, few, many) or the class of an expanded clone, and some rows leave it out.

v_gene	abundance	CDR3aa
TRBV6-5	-	CASSHSPGDDQPQHF
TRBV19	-	CATRDRGHMNTEAFF
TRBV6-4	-	CASSRSGQGGTGELFF
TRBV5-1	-	CASSIIGEGEQFF
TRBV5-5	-	CASSPTPLAGATTDTQYF
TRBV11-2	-	CASSLAGWTMNTEAFF
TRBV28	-	CASSPPLSSNQPQHF
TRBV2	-	CASSEGYRGGGTIYF
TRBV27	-	CASMGGGEQYF
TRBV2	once	CASNGGAGGETQYF